These 17 T cell receptor beta chains share one sample of origin, sequenced in a study of cytomegalovirus exposure and HLA in healthy donors. The data were produced by immunoSEQ multiplex PCR, yet TCRdb's version contains in-frame clones alone and is incomplete. The table shows about 130,000 clones, with approximately 94% occurring only once. Source material: PBMCs. Source of these receptors: a man in his late teens or twenties in good health and CMV-seronegative.

The V and J genes are TRBV10-3 and TRBJ2-1, with D possibly TRBD2 on 6 matching bases. The CDR3 is 12 amino acids. V was clipped by 4 bases and J by 7 bases, with 8 bases between them. From germline, CDR1 is ENHRY and CDR2 SYGVKD. The CDR3 coding sequence is TGTGCCATCAGTGGGACTATTAATGAGCAGTTCTTC. Its translation: CAISGTINEQFF.

The chain carries TRBV15 and TRBJ1-5; tentative D call: TRBD1 (6 bases). Trimming cost V 2 bases and J 7 bases, with 12 bases left between them. CDR3 size: 14 residues. Looked up from germline, CDR1 is LNHNV and CDR2 is YYDKDF (reference sequence). CDR3 region: CATSRQQGGQPQHF. In DNA form, the CDR3 reads TGTGCCACCAGCAGACAACAGGGCGGACAGCCCCAGCATTTT.

Only one count was recorded for this clone. The J gene is TRBJ2-7, the V gene TRBV5-5; the D gene is possibly TRBD2 (5 bases). V was shortened by 0 bases and J by 5 bases, with 9 bases between the two germline ends. The germline CDR1 and CDR2 sequences are SGHKS and YYEKEE (reference sequence). This CDR3 contains 13 residues. The CDR3 reads CASSLGGINEQYF. Written as DNA, the CDR3 is TGTGCCAGCAGCTTGGGAGGGATTAACGAGCAGTACTTC.

This clone appeared once. The chain employs TRBV6-5 and TRBJ2-1; D is perhaps TRBD2 (6 bases). The CDR3 length is 16 residues. Trimming cost V 2 bases and J 0 bases, with 11 bases left between them. Germline assignment: CDR1 MNHEY and CDR2 SVGAGI. Written as DNA, the CDR3 is TGTGCCAGCAGTTACGGGGGGATGAGCTCCTACAATGAGCAGTTCTTC. The encoded protein is CASSYGGMSSYNEQFF.

V gene TRBV9 combines with J gene TRBJ1-5; D is undetermined. V was shortened by 0 bases and J by 1 base, with 5 bases between the two germline ends. Germline assignment: CDR1 SGDLS and CDR2 YYNGEE. The CDR3 extends over 14 amino acids. CDR3 DNA sequence: TGTGCCAGCAGCGTAGCGGGGAGCAATCAGCCCCAGCATTTT. This codes for CASSVAGSNQPQHF. The variable domain in full, with the rest retrieved from reference TRBV9 and TRBJ1-5, is DSGVTQTPKHLITATGQRVTLRCSPRSGDLSVYWYQQSLDQGLQFLIQYYNGEERAKGNILERFSAQQFPDLHSELNLSSLELGDSALYFCASSVAGSNQPQHFGDGTRLSIL.

V gene TRBV7-2 combines with J gene TRBJ2-3; maybe TRBD2 (6 bases). Germline V CDR1 and CDR2: SGHTA, FQGNSA. V lost 2 bases and J lost 5, with 17 bases in between. This CDR3 spans 16 amino acids. The CDR3 sequence: CASSLRPGDSGDTQYF. The CDR3 DNA follows: TGTGCCAGCAGCTTACGTCCGGGAGATTCGGGAGATACGCAGTATTTT.

This chain joins TRBV7-9 and TRBJ2-5; D is perhaps TRBD2 (7 bases). The CDR3 is 14 residues long. V was pared by 3 bases and J by 5 bases, with 13 bases between. Germline CDR1 and CDR2: SEHNR and FQNEAQ (reference sequence). This chain's CDR3 is CASSLRGQLETQYF. In nucleotides, the CDR3 is TGTGCCAGCAGCTTGCGGGGGCAGTTGGAGACCCAGTACTTC.

The rearrangement joins TRBV14 to TRBJ1-1; possible D gene TRBD1, 6 bases. The CDR3 is 15 amino acids. The germline CDR1 and CDR2 sequences are SGHDN and FVKESK. With 7 bases removed from V and 0 bases from J, the gap between germline ends came to 15 bases. For the CDR3, the DNA is TGTGCCAGCACCCCCCGGTGGGGGCTGAACACTGAAGCTTTCTTT. Translated: CASTPRWGLNTEAFF.

The CDR3 is CASRDSGGLQETQYF. The CDR3, as DNA: TGTGCCAGCAGGGACTCAGGGGGCCTACAAGAGACCCAGTACTTC. The genes are TRBV7-9 and TRBJ2-5; 8 bases align to TRBD1. The germline V gene encodes CDR1 SEHNR and CDR2 FQNEAQ (reference sequence). The V segment lost 6 bases and the J segment 2 bases; nucleotides outside the gene matches: 8. The CDR3 has 15 amino acids.

J is TRBJ2-3 and V is TRBV6-5; 10 nucleotides line up with TRBD2. Germline-derived CDR1 and CDR2 are MNHEY and SVGAGI. This CDR3 contains 15 residues. V shed 7 bases and J 8 bases; nucleotides not matched to a gene: 12. In DNA form, the CDR3 reads TGTGCCAGCACCGACGGGGCTAGCGGGAGAACTACGCAGTATTTT. This sequence encodes CASTDGASGRTTQYF.

This rearrangement joins TRBV7-8 to TRBJ2-1; 15 bases agree with TRBD2. The germline V gene has CDR1 SGHVS and CDR2 FQNEAQ. J lost 9 bases, V lost 3 bases, and 9 bases had no gene match. This CDR3 comprises 17 residues. The CDR3 region is CASSLYVLGLAGGEQFF. CDR3 sequence (DNA): TGTGCCAGCAGCTTGTACGTACTGGGACTAGCGGGAGGTGAGCAGTTCTTC.

The chain carries TRBV19 and TRBJ2-2; 7 bases agree with TRBD1. The trim removed 7 bases at V and 8 bases at J, leaving 10 bases unmatched. Germline V CDR1 and CDR2: LNHDA, SQIVND (reference sequence). The CDR3 runs 14 residues. CDR3 sequence: CASTPTGLYGELFF. The CDR3 coding sequence is TGTGCCAGTACCCCGACAGGGCTTTATGGGGAGCTGTTTTTT.

The chain carries TRBV19 and TRBJ1-2; D unresolved. There are 11 residues in the CDR3. The V end was cut by 7 bases, the J end by 5 bases, with 8 bases between. The germline V gene has CDR1 LNHDA and CDR2 SQIVND (reference sequence). Here the CDR3 DNA reads TGTGCCAGTAATCCGGGGTATGGCTACACCTTC. It encodes CASNPGYGYTF.

V usage is TRBV30 and J usage is TRBJ1-1; perhaps TRBD1 as D (5 bases). The CDR3 covers 11 residues. V lost 5 bases and J 7 bases, leaving 11 bases between the germline ends. CDR1 is GTSNPN and CDR2 is SVGIG in the germline V gene (reference sequence). CDR3 region: CAWGRGVEAFF. DNA for the CDR3: TGTGCCTGGGGGCGGGGGGTTGAAGCTTTCTTT.

This chain links TRBV11-2 with TRBJ1-1; 10 bases line up with TRBD1. The CDR3 has 16 residues. In germline, CDR1 is SGHAT, CDR2 FQNNGV. With 5 bases clipped from V and 1 base from J, the junction kept 7 bases outside the gene matches. The CDR3 loop is CASSTFRDRGNTEAFF. The DNA for the CDR3 is TGTGCCAGCAGCACTTTCCGGGACAGGGGGAACACTGAAGCTTTCTTT.

The chain carries TRBV28 and TRBJ1-1, with D tentatively TRBD1 (5 bases). The CDR3 is made up of 12 amino acids. Germline CDR1 is MDHEN and CDR2 is SYDVKM. With 6 bases removed from V and 10 bases from J, the gap between germline ends came to 15 bases. CDR3 protein: CASRTSLTGAFF. The CDR3 DNA sequence: TGTGCCAGCAGGACATCGTTAACAGGAGCTTTCTTT.

The V gene is TRBV11-2, the J gene TRBJ1-3; the match to TRBD1 covers 10 bases. The germline CDR1 and CDR2 sequences are SGHAT and FQNNGV. CDR3 length: 17 amino acids. With V trimmed by 4 bases and J by 0 bases, 6 bases remained unmatched. CDR3 sequence reads: CASSSGQGLGSGNTIYF. The CDR3 coding sequence is TGTGCCAGCAGCTCGGGACAGGGGTTAGGCTCTGGAAACACCATATATTTT.